Listed here are 21 T cell receptor beta chains from one sample, sequenced in a study of identical twins. TCRdb re-analysed the 5' RACE reads in MiXCR, keeping a single row per CDR3 protein. The table shows about 790,000 distinct CDR3 sequences, with 15% to 20% occurring only once. The sample also formed part of further work on T cells expressing NK-cell markers.

Specimen: PBMCs. The source of these receptors is a woman between 18 and 29 years old in good health.

This clonotype has a handful of counts. The chain links TRBV27 to TRBJ2-7; the D call may be TRBD1 or TRBD2 (5 bases each). CDR1 MNHEY and CDR2 SMNVEV come from the germline V gene (reference sequence). The germline V and J ends were trimmed by 3 bases and 2 bases, with 14 bases remaining between them. The CDR3 sequence is 15 residues long. DNA of the CDR3: TGTGCCAGCAGTTTCGGGGCAGGGACCGCCTACGAGCAGTACTTC. Residues: CASSFGAGTAYEQYF.

The chain uses TRBV18 and TRBJ2-7; TRBD1 matches at 11 bases. In germline, CDR1 is KGHSH, CDR2 LQKENI. V gave up 0 bases and J gave up 2 bases; unmatched junction bases: 0. The CDR3 is 15 residues long. CDR3 sequence (DNA): TGTGCCAGCTCACCACCGGGACAGGGGGCCTACGAGCAGTACTTC. It yields the protein CASSPPGQGAYEQYF.

This clonotype was seen a few times. The genes are TRBV13 and TRBJ2-3; D perhaps matches TRBD2 (5 bases). V lost 5 bases and J 4 bases, leaving 19 bases between the germline ends. This CDR3 comprises 16 residues. Germline loops: CDR1 PRHDT, CDR2 FYEKMQ (reference sequence). CDR3 amino acids: CASSPGGRIIADTQYF. CDR3 in DNA: TGTGCCAGCAGCCCAGGCGGGCGGATTATCGCAGATACGCAGTATTTT.

The chain is built from TRBV6-2 or TRBV6-3 and TRBJ2-7, with 8 bases that match TRBD1. The trim removed 7 bases at V and 3 bases at J, leaving 5 bases unmatched. Germline CDR1 and CDR2: MNHEY and SVGEGT. The CDR3 is 13 residues long. The CDR3 DNA reads as TGTGCCAGCATAGACAGGGGACGCTACGAGCAGTACTTC. Its translation: CASIDRGRYEQYF.

The genes are TRBV7-8 and TRBJ2-7, with a possible D match to TRBD1 (5 bases). This CDR3 has 15 residues. V was clipped by 5 bases and J by 0 bases, with 14 bases between them. CDR1 and CDR2 (germline): SGHVS, FQNEAQ. The CDR3 bases are TGTGCCAGCAGCCTATGGGGCCGAGACTCCTACGAGCAGTACTTC. Translation gives CASSLWGRDSYEQYF. Supplemented by reference TRBV7-8 and TRBJ2-7, the full variable domain reads GAGVSQSPRYKVAKRGQDVALRCDPISGHVSLFWYQQALGQGPEFLTYFQNEAQLDKSGLPSDRFFAERPEGSVSTLKIQRTQQEDSAVYLCASSLWGRDSYEQYFGPGTRLTVT.

This chain joins TRBV7-9 and TRBJ2-2; D call uncertain. There are 15 residues in the CDR3. The germline gives CDR1 SEHNR, CDR2 FQNEAQ (reference sequence). Trimming shortened V by 2 bases and J by 9 bases, and 16 bases separated the two germline ends. This chain's CDR3 is CASSLYGPSLRELFF. CDR3 bases: TGTGCCAGCAGCTTATATGGACCAAGCTTGAGGGAGCTGTTTTTT.

The rearrangement links TRBV7-2 to TRBJ2-7; the match to TRBD2 covers 8 bases. V was clipped by 4 bases and J by 6 bases; unmatched bases: 11. This CDR3 spans 15 amino acids. Germline loops: CDR1 SGHTA, CDR2 FQGNSA. CDR3 coding DNA: TGTGCCAGCAGCTCGGGGGGGCAGGGTCGCGGCGAGCAGTACTTC. It encodes CASSSGGQGRGEQYF. The whole variable domain, filled in from reference TRBV7-2 and TRBJ2-7, reads GAGVSQSPSNKVTEKGKDVELRCDPISGHTALYWYRQSLGQGLEFLIYFQGNSAPDKSGLPSDRFSAERTGGSVSTLTIQRTQQEDSAVYLCASSSGGQGRGEQYFGPGTRLTVT.

The V and J genes are TRBV4-2 and TRBJ1-1; no firm D call. The CDR3 has 15 amino acids. The germline V gene encodes CDR1 LGHNA and CDR2 YNFKEQ. V was clipped by 0 bases and J by 0 bases, with 8 bases between them. CDR3 in DNA: TGTGCCAGCAGCCAAGATCCCGGGTTGAACACTGAAGCTTTCTTT. As protein: CASSQDPGLNTEAFF.

This clonotype has a handful of counts. The chain couples TRBV5-1 to TRBJ2-5; 10 nucleotides align to TRBD2. The trim removed 2 bases at V and 2 bases at J, leaving 6 bases unmatched. The CDR3 is 16 residues long. Germline CDR1 reads SGHRS; CDR2 reads YFSETQ. The CDR3 sequence: CASSLSSGRLQETQYF. CDR3 DNA sequence: TGCGCCAGCAGCTTATCTAGCGGGAGATTACAAGAGACCCAGTACTTC.

The chain couples TRBV15 to TRBJ2-1, with TRBD2 matching over 7 bases. Germline V gives CDR1 LNHNV, CDR2 YYDKDF (reference sequence). V was clipped by 1 base and J by 9 bases; unmatched bases: 12. This CDR3 spans 16 amino acids. The CDR3 sequence: CATSRASGISLGEQFF. As DNA, the CDR3 is TGTGCCACCAGCAGAGCAAGCGGGATCTCGCTAGGTGAGCAGTTCTTC.

This clonotype was seen a handful of times. This chain uses TRBV10-3 with TRBJ2-2, with 13 nucleotides matching TRBD2. The germline CDR1 and CDR2 sequences are ENHRY and SYGVKD. The CDR3 spans 19 residues. J lost 1 base, V lost 4 bases, and 9 bases had no gene match. The CDR3 coding sequence is TGTGCCATCAGTGGAGGGACTAGCGGGATCCTGGGGAACACCGGGGAGCTGTTTTTT. Translated, it gives CAISGGTSGILGNTGELFF.

The table lists this clonotype with a few counts. This sequence joins TRBV6-5 and TRBJ2-1; 8 bases fit TRBD2. This CDR3 has 15 residues. V shed 2 bases and J 5 bases; nucleotides not matched to a gene: 5. Germline assignment: CDR1 MNHEY and CDR2 SVGAGI. The CDR3: CASSYGVAGHNEQFF. DNA for the CDR3: TGTGCCAGCAGTTACGGAGTAGCGGGGCACAATGAGCAGTTCTTC.

This clonotype has a handful of counts. The rearrangement joins TRBV20-1 to TRBJ2-1; unclear D gene. Germline CDR1 and CDR2: DFQATT and SNEGSKA (reference sequence). Between the trimmed V and J ends, which lost 4 bases and 4 bases, there was a span of 8 bases. This CDR3 is built from 12 residues. The CDR3 DNA follows: TGCAGTGCTACCGTCGGTTACAATGAGCAGTTCTTC. Residues: CSATVGYNEQFF.

For the CDR3, the DNA is TGTGCCAGCAGCTTTGCCACTAGCGGAAACTACGAGCAGTACTTC. It translates to CASSFATSGNYEQYF. This chain joins TRBV7-9 and TRBJ2-7; the match to TRBD2 covers 8 bases. The germline gives CDR1 SEHNR, CDR2 FQNEAQ (reference sequence). V was clipped by 3 bases and J by 3 bases; unmatched bases: 7. The CDR3 loop spans 15 amino acids.

This sequence joins TRBV12-3 or TRBV12-4 and TRBJ1-1; D may be TRBD1 (5 bases). Trimming pared 6 bases from V and 1 base from J, leaving 12 bases between. The CDR3 has 14 residues. CDR3 DNA: TGTGCCAGCAGCCCGGGGGAATGGAACACTGAAGCTTTCTTT. This codes for CASSPGEWNTEAFF.

The J gene is TRBJ2-2, the V gene TRBV5-1; TRBD1 matches at 8 bases. Germline assignment: CDR1 SGHRS and CDR2 YFSETQ. Losses at the gene ends were 0 bases for V and 0 bases for J; bases not matched to a gene: 1. The CDR3 contains 16 residues. CDR3 sequence reads: CASSLETGANTGELFF. Here the CDR3 DNA reads TGCGCCAGCAGCTTGGAGACAGGGGCGAACACCGGGGAGCTGTTTTTT.

This clonotype was seen a handful of times. Here the CDR3 DNA reads TGTGCCAGCAGTTTTTATGTTCCGGATGGCTACACCTTC. It yields the protein CASSFYVPDGYTF. The chain joins TRBV12-3 or TRBV12-4 to TRBJ1-2, with D uncertain. The CDR3 is 13 amino acids. Trimming left V 3 bases short and J 6 bases short, with 11 bases between.

The chain links TRBV7-8 to TRBJ2-3; D might be TRBD1 (6 bases). The germline CDR1 and CDR2 sequences are SGHVS and FQNEAQ. Trimming removed 5 bases from V and 9 bases from J, with 15 bases in between. The CDR3 sequence is 13 residues long. The CDR3 region has the DNA TGTGCCAGCAGCGCACCCGGGACACGGACGCAGTATTTT. As protein: CASSAPGTRTQYF.

The chain joins TRBV5-1 to TRBJ1-1; a possible D gene is TRBD1 (6 bases). Deletions cut 3 bases from V and 2 bases from J, with 11 bases between. The CDR3 runs to 14 residues. Germline CDR1 SGHRS, CDR2 YFSETQ. The CDR3 loop is CASSSGAANTEAFF. The CDR3 DNA reads TGCGCCAGCAGCTCGGGGGCAGCAAACACTGAAGCTTTCTTT.

The chain recombines TRBV6-2 or TRBV6-3 with TRBJ2-5; weak D call: TRBD2 (5 bases). Germline-derived CDR1 and CDR2 are MNHEY and SVGEGT. The CDR3 is 13 amino acids. V shed 11 bases and J shed 5 bases, with 18 bases lying between them. The DNA for the CDR3 is TGTGCCTCCTCCGAGAGGGTCAAGGAGACCCAGTACTTC. Translating it yields CASSERVKETQYF.

This clonotype was detected a few times. In DNA, the CDR3 is TGTGCCAGCAGTTACCCCCGGGGTAGCGACAGTGAGCAGTTCTTC. It codes for CASSYPRGSDSEQFF. V gene TRBV6-2 or TRBV6-3 combines with J gene TRBJ2-1; D could derive from TRBD1 or TRBD2 (5 bases each). This CDR3 is 15 amino acids long. In germline, CDR1 is MNHEY, CDR2 SVGEGT. V was trimmed by 2 bases and J by 9 bases, leaving 17 bases between them.